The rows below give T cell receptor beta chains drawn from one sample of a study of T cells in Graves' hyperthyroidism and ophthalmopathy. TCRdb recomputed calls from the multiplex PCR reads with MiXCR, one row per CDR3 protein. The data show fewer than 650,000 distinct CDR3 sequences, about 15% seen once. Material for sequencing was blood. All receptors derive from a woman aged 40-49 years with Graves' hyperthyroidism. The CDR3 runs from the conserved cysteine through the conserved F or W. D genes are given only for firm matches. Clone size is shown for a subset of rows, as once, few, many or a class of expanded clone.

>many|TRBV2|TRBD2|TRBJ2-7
TGTGCCAGCAGTGGCGGGACTAGCGGGAGCGACGAGCAGTACTTC
CASSGGTSGSDEQYF
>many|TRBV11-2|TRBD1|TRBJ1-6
TGTGCCAGCAGCCAAGGACAGGGGGCTAGGTCACCCCTCCACTTT
CASSQGQGARSPLHF
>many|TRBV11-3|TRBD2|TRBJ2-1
TGTGCCAGCAGCATTAGCGGGAGGACGAGGGATGAGCAGTTCTTC
CASSISGRTRDEQFF
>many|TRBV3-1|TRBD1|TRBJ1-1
TGTGCCAGCAGCCAAGATCTGACAGGGGGTGCTACTGAAGCTTTCTTT
CASSQDLTGGATEAFF
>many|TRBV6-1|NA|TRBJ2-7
TGTGCCAGCAGTTACGACACGGGCTCCTACGAGCAGTACTTC
CASSYDTGSYEQYF
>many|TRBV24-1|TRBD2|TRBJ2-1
TGTGCCACCAGTGATGGAGGGGCTAGCGGGAGTCGGAATGAGCAGTTCTTC
CATSDGGASGSRNEQFF
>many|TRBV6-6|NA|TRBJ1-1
TGTGCCAGCAGTTACTCGAGATGGAACACTGAAGCTTTCTTT
CASSYSRWNTEAFF
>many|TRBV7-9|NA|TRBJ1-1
TGTGCCAGCAGCTTAGCTGACATGAACACTGAAGCTTTCTTT
CASSLADMNTEAFF
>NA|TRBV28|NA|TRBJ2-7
TGTGCCAGCAGGAGAACCCCAGGGAGCGAGCAGTACTTC
CASRRTPGSEQYF
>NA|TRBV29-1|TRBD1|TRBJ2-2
TGCAGCGTTGAGGACAGGTCCGGCACCGGGGAGCTGTTTTTT
CSVEDRSGTGELFF
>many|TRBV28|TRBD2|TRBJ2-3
TGTGCCAGCAGTTCCGGGGGACTAAACACAGATACGCAGTATTTT
CASSSGGLNTDTQYF
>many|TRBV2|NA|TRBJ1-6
TGTGCCAGCAGCCCCACGGGGGATTATAATTCACCCCTCCACTTT
CASSPTGDYNSPLHF
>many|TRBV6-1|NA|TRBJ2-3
TGTGCCAGCAGTCGACAGGGTGGGGGGGATACGCAGTATTTT
CASSRQGGGDTQYF
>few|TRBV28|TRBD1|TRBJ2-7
TGTGCCAGCAGGAACGGACAGGTCTACGAGCAGTACTTC
CASRNGQVYEQYF
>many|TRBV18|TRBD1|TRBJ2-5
TGTGCCAGCTCACCATCGGGACAGGGACTCGAGACCCAGTACTTC
CASSPSGQGLETQYF
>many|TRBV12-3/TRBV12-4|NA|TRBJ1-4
TGTGCCAGCAGTTTATCTGGGTTTGAAAAACTGTTTTTT
CASSLSGFEKLFF
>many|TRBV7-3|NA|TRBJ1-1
TGTGCCAGCAGCTTAAGGGGGGGGGGAAACACTGAAGCTTTCTTT
CASSLRGGGNTEAFF
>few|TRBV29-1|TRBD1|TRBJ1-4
TGCAGCGTGTTGGACAGGGAAAGGGATGAAAAACTGTTTTTT
CSVLDRERDEKLFF
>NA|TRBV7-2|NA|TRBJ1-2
TGTGCCAGCAGCCCCCGTGGTGAAGGCTATGGCTACACCTTC
CASSPRGEGYGYTF
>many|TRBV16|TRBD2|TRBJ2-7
TGTGCCAGCAGCCAGCTTAGCGGGAACCCATCCTACGAGCAGTACTTC
CASSQLSGNPSYEQYF
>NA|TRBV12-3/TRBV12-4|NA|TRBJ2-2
TGTGCCAGCAGTTTAGCGGCACACCACACCGGGGAGCTGTTTTTT
CASSLAAHHTGELFF
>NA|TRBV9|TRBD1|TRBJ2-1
TGTGCCAGCAGCGTTGGGGACAGTCACAATGAGCAGTTCTTC
CASSVGDSHNEQFF
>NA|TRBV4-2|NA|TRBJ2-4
TGTGCCAGCAGCCAAGGACGGGACACAAACATTCAGTACTTC
CASSQGRDTNIQYF